Listed below are T cell receptor beta chains from one sample, sequenced in a study of CD8 T cells in ankylosing spondylitis. A single record per CDR3 protein comes from TCRdb applying MiXCR to the 5' RACE reads. The data contain nearly 350,000 distinct CDR3 sequences, around 15% of them seen just once; the ten biggest clones take up 0.95% to 1.4%. The source material was blood, either unsorted or a sorted T cell fraction (not recorded which). Every receptor here comes from a male donor with ankylosing spondylitis or in good health (not recorded which). Both conserved end residues are part of each CDR3. Each record gives: V gene, clone size, D gene, J gene, CDR3 DNA, CDR3 protein. The D gene is left open where the match is weak. Part of the rows lack a size; the others show once, few, many or a class for expanded clones.

>TRBV14|few|TRBD2|TRBJ2-3
TGTGCCAGCAGCCAAGTGATCGGGGGGTGGAGAGATACGCAGTATTTT
CASSQVIGGWRDTQYF
>TRBV5-5|-|-|TRBJ1-1
TGTGCCAGCGGAGCAGAGGGGAACACTGAAGCTTTCTTT
CASGAEGNTEAFF
>TRBV6-1|-|-|TRBJ1-6
TGTGCCAGCAGGGGGGCCGGAGGGGTCATAAATTCACCCCTCCACTTT
CASRGAGGVINSPLHF
>TRBV5-1|few|-|TRBJ2-1
TGCGCCAGCTCAGGGGACGGGTCTCTCCATGAGCAGTTCTTC
CASSGDGSLHEQFF
>TRBV4-1|few|-|TRBJ1-4
TGCGCCAGCAGCCCCCAGCCAGCAACTAATGAAAAACTGTTTTTT
CASSPQPATNEKLFF
>TRBV5-1|few|TRBD1|TRBJ2-5
TGCGCCAGCAGCCTGACAGGGGACGAGGGAGAGACCCAGTACTTC
CASSLTGDEGETQYF
>TRBV7-2|once|TRBD1|TRBJ2-7
TGTGCCAGCAGCAACCGACAGGGGTACGAGCAGTACTTC
CASSNRQGYEQYF
>TRBV7-9|-|TRBD2|TRBJ2-2
TGTGCCAGCAGCCAATGGACTAGATCCGGGGAGCTGTTTTTT
CASSQWTRSGELFF
>TRBV27|once|TRBD1|TRBJ2-7
TGTGCCAGCAGTTTAGAGACAGGGGGCGGCGAGCAGTACTTC
CASSLETGGGEQYF
>TRBV5-1|many|-|TRBJ2-7
TGCGCCAGCAGCGACTCGTTCTACGAGCAGTACTTC
CASSDSFYEQYF
>TRBV24-1|-|-|TRBJ1-1
TGTGCCACCTGCAACGGCATGAACACTGAAGCTTTCTTT
CATCNGMNTEAFF
>TRBV5-1|-|-|TRBJ1-1
TGCGCCAGCAGCTTGATCGGACAGGAAGCTTTCTTT
CASSLIGQEAFF
>TRBV29-1|few|TRBD1|TRBJ2-7
TGCAGCGTGATCCCCTTTGGGACAGCATACGAGCAGTACTTC
CSVIPFGTAYEQYF
>TRBV30|-|-|TRBJ2-1
TGTGCCTGGAGTCGGGACCAATTACAGTTGGGTGAGCAGTTCTTC
CAWSRDQLQLGEQFF
>TRBV6-6|few|-|TRBJ2-7
TGTGCCAGCAGGCTAGGGGCCGGTTACGAGCAGTACTTC
CASRLGAGYEQYF
>TRBV18|-|TRBD1|TRBJ1-1
TGTGCCAGCTCACCGTCCGGGACAGGGGATAAAGCTTTCTTT
CASSPSGTGDKAFF
>TRBV5-1|many|-|TRBJ2-3
TGCGCCAGCAGCCCCAAAAGGGGCACTAGCACAGATACGCAGTATTTT
CASSPKRGTSTDTQYF
>TRBV20-1|few|TRBD2|TRBJ2-5
TGCAGTGCAGAAGCGGGAGGGCGAGAGACCCAGTACTTC
CSAEAGGRETQYF
>TRBV14|few|-|TRBJ2-7
TGTGCCAGCAGCCCCCATTGGGACCGCACCTACGAGCAGTACTTC
CASSPHWDRTYEQYF
>TRBV18|-|TRBD2|TRBJ2-3
TGTGCCAGCTCACTTTTCCCGCCTAGCGGAGGCACAGATACGCAGTATTTT
CASSLFPPSGGTDTQYF
>TRBV5-1|few|-|TRBJ2-5
TGCGCCAGCAGCTTGGTGGCGAGATCAGAGACCCAGTACTTC
CASSLVARSETQYF
>TRBV20-1|-|-|TRBJ1-2
TGCAGTGCTAGTATCCCCCCCACAGGGAAGAATGGCTACACCTTC
CSASIPPTGKNGYTF
>TRBV10-3|-|-|TRBJ2-7
TGTGCCATCAGTTTTACCCAGGGATACGAGCAGTACTTC
CAISFTQGYEQYF
>TRBV6-1|-|-|TRBJ2-7
TGTGCCAGCAGTGAAAGGTTCCTCTCCTACGAGCAGTACTTC
CASSERFLSYEQYF
>TRBV2|-|-|TRBJ2-6
TGTGCCAGCAGTGTCCAATCTGGGGCCAACGTCCTGACTTTC
CASSVQSGANVLTF
>TRBV3-1|few|-|TRBJ2-2
TGTGCCAGCAGCCAAGGTAGCCTCGCGAACACCGGGGAGCTGTTTTTT
CASSQGSLANTGELFF
>TRBV3-1|-|-|TRBJ2-5
TGTGCCAGCAGCCAAAGGGGGTGGGCAGAGACCCAGTACTTC
CASSQRGWAETQYF
>TRBV9|-|TRBD2|TRBJ2-1
TGTGCCAGCAGCGTAGGACTAGCGGGACGATACAATGAGCAGTTCTTC
CASSVGLAGRYNEQFF
>TRBV12-3/TRBV12-4|many|-|TRBJ1-2
TGCGCCAGCAGCCCGGACAGAAACTATGGCTACACCTTC
CASSPDRNYGYTF
>TRBV4-1|-|TRBD2|TRBJ2-4
TGCGCCAGCAGCCAAGAAGGATTAGCGGGGGGGCACGCCAAAAACATTCAGTACTTC
CASSQEGLAGGHAKNIQYF
>TRBV7-6|-|TRBD2|TRBJ2-1
TGTGCCAGCAGCTTTGGAGCGGGAGGCCCCTACAATGAGCAGTTCTTC
CASSFGAGGPYNEQFF
>TRBV4-1|few|TRBD1|TRBJ1-1
TGCGCCAGCAGCCAATACAGGGGGCGCGACACTGAAGCTTTCTTT
CASSQYRGRDTEAFF
>TRBV5-6|few|-|TRBJ2-3
TGTGCCAGCAGCCCCACAGTTAGCACAGATACGCAGTATTTT
CASSPTVSTDTQYF
>TRBV5-1|few|-|TRBJ2-1
TGCGCCAGCAGCACCCGGGAAGCCTACAATGAGCAGTTCTTC
CASSTREAYNEQFF
>TRBV6-6|few|-|TRBJ2-3
TGTGCCAGCAGGGACGGAGGGGAGGCGCAGTATTTT
CASRDGGEAQYF
>TRBV12-3/TRBV12-4|-|TRBD1|TRBJ1-2
TGTGCCAGCAGGACGGACAGGGCTTGGGCGGACACCTTC
CASRTDRAWADTF
>TRBV3-1|-|-|TRBJ2-7
TGTGCCAGCAGCCAAGAGGGTTCGTATGGGAACTACGAGCAGTACTTC
CASSQEGSYGNYEQYF
>TRBV30|-|-|TRBJ2-4
TGTGCCTCAGATGACGAATCGGCCAAAAACATTCAGTACTTC
CASDDESAKNIQYF
>TRBV5-1|many|-|TRBJ2-1
TGCGCCTCCACACCGGGTCCTTCGGGGGATGAGCAGTTCTTC
CASTPGPSGDEQFF
>TRBV25-1|few|-|TRBJ1-2
TGTGCCACCCGGAGTGGCAGGAGGAACTATGGCTACACCTTC
CATRSGRRNYGYTF
>TRBV20-1|few|-|TRBJ1-4
TGCAGTGCTAGGGCCTTGGGAGGCACTAATGAAAAACTGTTTTTT
CSARALGGTNEKLFF
>TRBV6-2/TRBV6-3|-|-|TRBJ2-5
TGTGCCAGCAGTTACCCCCTGGGTGCGGCTCAAGAGACCCAGTACTTC
CASSYPLGAAQETQYF
>TRBV12-3/TRBV12-4|few|-|TRBJ1-1
TGTGCCAGCAGATGGGGTATCACCGGGACGGTGAACACTGAAGCTTTCTTT
CASRWGITGTVNTEAFF
>TRBV12-3/TRBV12-4|many|-|TRBJ2-3
TGTGCCAGCAGTCTCCGGATCACAGATACGCAGTATTTT
CASSLRITDTQYF